This T cell receptor beta chain was recovered during a study of Ad26.COV2.S vaccination and SARS-CoV-2 variants. Overall study findings and caveats: Quantification of TCR breadth and depth may have yielded underestimates of total T cell responses. People who got the vaccine or the placebo had similar non-spike TCR breadth.

Of note for this clone: The antigen is not known.

V was shortened by 0 bases and J by 4 bases, with 16 bases between the two germline ends. In germline, CDR1 is SEHNR, CDR2 FQNEAQ (reference sequence). The CDR3 runs 17 residues. The table came from immunoSEQ multiplex PCR; TCRdb's copy has only in-frame clones and leaves some out. Among 43,000 or so clones listed, approximately 80% were seen once. The origin of this receptor is a human donor who had recovered from COVID-19. J is TRBJ1-5 and V is TRBV7-9; perhaps TRBD1 as D (5 bases). The sequenced sample was peripheral blood, obtained after recovery from COVID-19. For the CDR3, the DNA is TGTGCCAGCAGCTTAGCGGGAACAGGAGTTAAAAATCAGCCCCAGCATTTT. This encodes CASSLAGTGVKNQPQHF. The full variable domain, in which reference TRBV7-9 and TRBJ1-5 provide the parts outside the CDR3, is DTGVSQNPRHKITKRGQNVTFRCDPISEHNRLYWYRQTLGQGPEFLTYFQNEAQLEKSRLLSDRFSAERPKGSFSTLEIQRTEQGDSAMYLCASSLAGTGVKNQPQHFGDGTRLSIL.